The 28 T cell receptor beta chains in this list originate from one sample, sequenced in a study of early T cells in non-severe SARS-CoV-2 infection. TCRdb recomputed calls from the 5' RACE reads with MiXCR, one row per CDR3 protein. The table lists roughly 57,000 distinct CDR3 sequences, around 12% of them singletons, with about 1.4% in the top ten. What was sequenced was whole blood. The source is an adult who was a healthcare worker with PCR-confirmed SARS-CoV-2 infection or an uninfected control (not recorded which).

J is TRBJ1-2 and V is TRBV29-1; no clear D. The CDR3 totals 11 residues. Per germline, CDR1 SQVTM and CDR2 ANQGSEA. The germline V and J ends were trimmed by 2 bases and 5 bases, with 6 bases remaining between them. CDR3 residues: CSVERRYGYTF. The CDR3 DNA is TGCAGCGTTGAACGTCGGTATGGCTACACCTTC.

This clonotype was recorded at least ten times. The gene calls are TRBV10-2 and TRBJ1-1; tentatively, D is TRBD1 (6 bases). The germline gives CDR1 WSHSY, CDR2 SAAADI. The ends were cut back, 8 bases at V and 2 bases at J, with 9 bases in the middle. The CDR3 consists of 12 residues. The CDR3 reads CASVGGNTEAFF. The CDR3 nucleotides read TGCGCCAGCGTAGGGGGAAACACTGAAGCTTTCTTT.

CDR3 sequence (DNA): TGTGCCAGCAGTAAGGATATGGCGAACACTGAAGCTTTCTTT. It yields the protein CASSKDMANTEAFF. The chain employs TRBV25-1 and TRBJ1-1; D not certain. V lost 5 bases, J lost 1 base, and 11 bases lay in between. This CDR3 contains 14 residues. The germline V gene has CDR1 MGHDK and CDR2 SYGVNS.

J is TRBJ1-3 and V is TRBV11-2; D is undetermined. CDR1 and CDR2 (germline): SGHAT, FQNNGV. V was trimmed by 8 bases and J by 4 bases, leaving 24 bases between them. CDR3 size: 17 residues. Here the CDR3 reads CASGPKRFKQFGNTIYF. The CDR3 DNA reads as TGTGCCAGCGGACCCAAGAGGTTCAAACAGTTCGGAAACACCATATATTTT. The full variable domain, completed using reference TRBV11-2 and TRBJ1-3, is EAGVAQSPRYKIIEKRQSVAFWCNPISGHATLYWYQQILGQGPKLLIQFQNNGVVDDSQLPKDRFSAERLKGVDSTLKIQPAKLEDSAVYLCASGPKRFKQFGNTIYFGEGSWLTVV.

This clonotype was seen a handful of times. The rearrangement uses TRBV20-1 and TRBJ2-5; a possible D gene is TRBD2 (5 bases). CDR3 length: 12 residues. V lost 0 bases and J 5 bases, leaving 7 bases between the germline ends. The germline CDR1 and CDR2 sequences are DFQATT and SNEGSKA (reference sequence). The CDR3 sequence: CSARDLAETQYF. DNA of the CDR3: TGCAGTGCTAGAGATTTAGCGGAGACCCAGTACTTC.

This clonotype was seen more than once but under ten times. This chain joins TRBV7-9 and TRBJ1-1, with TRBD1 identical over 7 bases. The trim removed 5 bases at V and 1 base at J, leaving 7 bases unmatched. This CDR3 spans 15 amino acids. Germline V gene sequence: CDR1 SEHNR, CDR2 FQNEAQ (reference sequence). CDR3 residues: CASSPLQGSNTEAFF. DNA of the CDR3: TGTGCCAGCAGCCCTTTACAGGGGTCGAACACTGAAGCTTTCTTT. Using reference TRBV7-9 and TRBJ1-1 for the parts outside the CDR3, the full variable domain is DTGVSQNPRHKITKRGQNVTFRCDPISEHNRLYWYRQTLGQGPEFLTYFQNEAQLEKSRLLSDRFSAERPKGSFSTLEIQRTEQGDSAMYLCASSPLQGSNTEAFFGQGTRLTVV.

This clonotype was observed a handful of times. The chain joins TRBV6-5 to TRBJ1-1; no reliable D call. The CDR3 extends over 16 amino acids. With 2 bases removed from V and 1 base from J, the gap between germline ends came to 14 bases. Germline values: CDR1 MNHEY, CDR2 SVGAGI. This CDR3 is CASSYRLGRKNTEAFF. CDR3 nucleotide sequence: TGTGCCAGCAGTTACCGACTTGGACGGAAGAACACTGAAGCTTTCTTT.

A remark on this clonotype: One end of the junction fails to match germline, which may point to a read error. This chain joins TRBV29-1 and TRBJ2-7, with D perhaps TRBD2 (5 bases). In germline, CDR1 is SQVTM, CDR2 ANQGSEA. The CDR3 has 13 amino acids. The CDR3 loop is CSVSKLGSYEQYF. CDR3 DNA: TGTAGCGTTTCCAAATTAGGGTCCTACGAGCAGTACTTC.

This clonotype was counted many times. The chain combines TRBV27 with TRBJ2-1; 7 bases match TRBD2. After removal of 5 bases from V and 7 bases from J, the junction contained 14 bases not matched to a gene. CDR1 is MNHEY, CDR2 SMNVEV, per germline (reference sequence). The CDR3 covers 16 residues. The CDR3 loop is CASSPRGGVGKNEQFF. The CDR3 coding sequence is TGTGCCAGCAGTCCCCGGGGAGGGGTGGGTAAAAATGAGCAGTTCTTC.

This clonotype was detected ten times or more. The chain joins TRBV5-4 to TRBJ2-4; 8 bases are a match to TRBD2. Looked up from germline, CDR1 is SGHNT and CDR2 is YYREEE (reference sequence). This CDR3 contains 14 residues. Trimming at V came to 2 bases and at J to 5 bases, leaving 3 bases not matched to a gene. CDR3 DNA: TGTGCCAGCAGCTTCAGCGGGGGACAAAACATTCAGTACTTC. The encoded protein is CASSFSGGQNIQYF.

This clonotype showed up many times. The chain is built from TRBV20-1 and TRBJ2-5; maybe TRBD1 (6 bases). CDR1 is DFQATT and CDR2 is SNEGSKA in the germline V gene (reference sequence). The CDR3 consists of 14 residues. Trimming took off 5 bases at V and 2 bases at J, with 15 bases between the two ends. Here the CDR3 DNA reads TGCAGTGCTCGAACCGGGACAAGTCAAGAGACCCAGTACTTC. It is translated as CSARTGTSQETQYF.

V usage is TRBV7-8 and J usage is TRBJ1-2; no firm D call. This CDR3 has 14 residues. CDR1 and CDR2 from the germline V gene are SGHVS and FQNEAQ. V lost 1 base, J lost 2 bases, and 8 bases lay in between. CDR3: CASSLGRRNYGYTF. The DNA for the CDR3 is TGTGCCAGCAGCTTAGGCCGGCGGAACTATGGCTACACCTTC.

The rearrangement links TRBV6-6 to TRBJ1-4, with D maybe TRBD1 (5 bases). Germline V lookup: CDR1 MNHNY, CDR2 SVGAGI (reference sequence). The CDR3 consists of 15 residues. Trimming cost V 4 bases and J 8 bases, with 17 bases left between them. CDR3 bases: TGTGCCAGCAGTTCCGGCGGGGGACGGTACGAAAAACTGTTTTTT. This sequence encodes CASSSGGGRYEKLFF.

This chain's CDR3 is CSALPGPTGIETQYF. The DNA for the CDR3 is TGCAGCGCGCTACCGGGCCCGACAGGAATAGAGACCCAGTACTTC. The chain is built from TRBV29-1 and TRBJ2-5; tentative D call: TRBD1 (6 bases). Trimming removed 7 bases from V and 4 bases from J, with 22 bases in between. This CDR3 is 15 amino acids long. The V gene's germline CDR1 is SQVTM and CDR2 ANQGSEA.

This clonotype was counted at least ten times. CDR3 in DNA: TGCGCCGCCGGGACTGAATACAATGAGCAGTTCTTC. It yields the protein CAAGTEYNEQFF. This chain uses TRBV29-1 with TRBJ2-1; perhaps TRBD2 as D (6 bases). CDR1 is SQVTM and CDR2 is ANQGSEA in the germline V gene. CDR3 length equals 12 residues.

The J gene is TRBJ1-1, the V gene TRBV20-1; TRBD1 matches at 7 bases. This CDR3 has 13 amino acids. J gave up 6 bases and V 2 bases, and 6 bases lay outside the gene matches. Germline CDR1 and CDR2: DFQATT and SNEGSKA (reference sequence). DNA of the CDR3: TGCAGTGCTAGAAGAGGGGGCGGCGCTGAAGCTTTCTTT. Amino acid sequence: CSARRGGGAEAFF.

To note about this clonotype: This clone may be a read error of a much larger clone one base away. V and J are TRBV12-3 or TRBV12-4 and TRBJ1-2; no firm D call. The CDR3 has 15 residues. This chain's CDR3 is CASSPAPGPSRGYSF. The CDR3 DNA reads TGTGCCAGCAGTCCAGCGCCGGGCCCATCGAGAGGCTACTCCTTC.

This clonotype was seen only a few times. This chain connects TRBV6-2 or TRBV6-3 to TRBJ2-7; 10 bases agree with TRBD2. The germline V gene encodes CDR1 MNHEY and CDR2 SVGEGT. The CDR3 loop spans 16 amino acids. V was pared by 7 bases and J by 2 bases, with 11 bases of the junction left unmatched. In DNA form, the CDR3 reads TGTGCCAGCAACGACGGGCTAGCGGGGGAGGCCTACGAGCAGTACTTC. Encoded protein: CASNDGLAGEAYEQYF.

The CDR3: CASSSPGPSPPYRMNTEAFF. CDR3 in DNA: TGTGCCAGCAGCTCGCCGGGGCCATCTCCCCCTTACCGCATGAACACTGAAGCTTTCTTT. The V call is TRBV7-8, the J call TRBJ1-1, with D possibly TRBD1 on 5 matching bases. Germline lookup yields CDR1 SGHVS and CDR2 FQNEAQ. V shed 4 bases and J shed 0 bases, with 27 bases lying between them. The CDR3 contains 20 residues.

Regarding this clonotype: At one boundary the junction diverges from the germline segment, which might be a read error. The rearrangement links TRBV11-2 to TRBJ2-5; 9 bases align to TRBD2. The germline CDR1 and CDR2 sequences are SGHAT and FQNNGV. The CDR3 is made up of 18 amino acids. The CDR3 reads CASTLLGRGGRWQETQYF. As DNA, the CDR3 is TGTGCCAGCACCCTCCTGGGGCGGGGGGGCCGGTGGCAAGAGACTCAGTACTTC.

CDR3 region: CASSTGGDGLWGANVLTF. The CDR3 nucleotides read TGTGCCAGCAGCACTGGGGGGGACGGTCTCTGGGGCGCCAACGTCCTGACTTTC. The chain links TRBV7-6 to TRBJ2-6; the match to TRBD2 covers 7 bases. The CDR3 runs to 18 residues. Germline CDR1 reads SGHVS; CDR2 reads FNYEAQ. V shed 5 bases and J 7 bases; nucleotides not matched to a gene: 17. The full variable domain, rest sourced from reference TRBV7-6 and TRBJ2-6, is GAGVSQSPRYKVTKRGQDVALRCDPISGHVSLYWYRQALGQGPEFLTYFNYEAQQDKSGLPNDRFSAERPEGSISTLTIQRTEQRDSAMYRCASSTGGDGLWGANVLTFGAGSRLTVL.

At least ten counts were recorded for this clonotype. DNA for the CDR3: TGCGCCAGCAGCACCGGGACAGGACGGAACCCGGGCGAGCAGTACTTC. This gives the protein CASSTGTGRNPGEQYF. This chain uses TRBV5-1 with TRBJ2-7, with TRBD1 identical over 8 bases. Germline CDR1 SGHRS, CDR2 YFSETQ. V shed 4 bases, J shed 6 bases, and the junction held 15 bases outside the gene matches. This CDR3 contains 16 residues.

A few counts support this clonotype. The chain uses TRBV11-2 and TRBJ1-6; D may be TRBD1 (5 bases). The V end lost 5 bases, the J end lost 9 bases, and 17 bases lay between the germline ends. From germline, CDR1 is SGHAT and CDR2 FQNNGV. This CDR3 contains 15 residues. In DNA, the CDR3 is TGTGCCAGCAGCCCCTTTTCGGGGGTTGGTTCACCCCTCCACTTT. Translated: CASSPFSGVGSPLHF. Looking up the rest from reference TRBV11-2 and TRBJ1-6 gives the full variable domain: EAGVAQSPRYKIIEKRQSVAFWCNPISGHATLYWYQQILGQGPKLLIQFQNNGVVDDSQLPKDRFSAERLKGVDSTLKIQPAKLEDSAVYLCASSPFSGVGSPLHFGNGTRLTVT.

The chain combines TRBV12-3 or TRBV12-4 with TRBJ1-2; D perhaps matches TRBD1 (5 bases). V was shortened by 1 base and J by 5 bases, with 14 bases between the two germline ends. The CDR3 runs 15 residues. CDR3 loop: CASSLGVRDRYGYTF. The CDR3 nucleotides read TGTGCCAGCAGTTTAGGGGTCAGGGACCGGTATGGCTACACCTTC.

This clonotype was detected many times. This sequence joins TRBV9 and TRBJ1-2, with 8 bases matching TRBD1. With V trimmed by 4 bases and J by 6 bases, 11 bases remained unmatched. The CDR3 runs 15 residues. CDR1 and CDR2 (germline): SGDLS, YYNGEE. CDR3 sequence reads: CASSPQLTGVNGYTF. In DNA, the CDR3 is TGTGCCAGCAGCCCCCAATTGACAGGGGTTAATGGCTACACCTTC.

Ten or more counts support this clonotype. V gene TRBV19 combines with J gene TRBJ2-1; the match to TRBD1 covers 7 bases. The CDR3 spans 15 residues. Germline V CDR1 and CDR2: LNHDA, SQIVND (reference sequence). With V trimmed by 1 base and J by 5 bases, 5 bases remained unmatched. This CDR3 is CASSIAGQRNNEQFF. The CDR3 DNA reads TGTGCCAGTAGTATAGCGGGACAGCGGAACAATGAGCAGTTCTTC.

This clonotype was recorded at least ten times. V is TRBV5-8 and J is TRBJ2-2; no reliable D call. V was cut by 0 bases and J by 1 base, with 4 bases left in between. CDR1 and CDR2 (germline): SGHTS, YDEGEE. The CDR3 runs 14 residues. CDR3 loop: CASSLGQNTGELFF. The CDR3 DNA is TGTGCCAGCAGCTTGGGGCAGAACACCGGGGAGCTGTTTTTT.

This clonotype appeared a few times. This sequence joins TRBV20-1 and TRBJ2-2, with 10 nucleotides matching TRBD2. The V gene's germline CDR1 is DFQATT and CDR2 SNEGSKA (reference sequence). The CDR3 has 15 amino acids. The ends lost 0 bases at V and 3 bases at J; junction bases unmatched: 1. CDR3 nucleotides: TGCAGTGCTAGAGATCTAGCGGGGGACACCGGGGAGCTGTTTTTT. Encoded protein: CSARDLAGDTGELFF.